This T cell receptor beta chain emerged from a study of response to subunit inactivated influenza vaccine. Study-wide points: The authors suggested that every seasonal influenza vaccination recruits few new T cells.

TCRdb reprocessed the RT-PCR reads with MiXCR, giving one entry per CDR3 protein. The table has 650,000 to 800,000 distinct CDR3 sequences, about 15% seen once. CDR3 length: 11 amino acids. Looked up from germline, CDR1 is MNHEY and CDR2 is SMNVEV (reference sequence). Deletions cut 4 bases from V and 8 bases from J, with 6 bases between. This clonotype was seen more than once but under ten times. Its antigen is still unknown. The sequence was obtained from a man aged 50-59 years who received an inactivated influenza vaccine. This material consisted of PBMCs from blood, taken roughly 2 weeks before vaccination. The rearrangement links TRBV27 to TRBJ2-1; D perhaps matches TRBD1 (5 bases). CDR3: CASSWGYEQFF. In nucleotides, the CDR3 is TGTGCCAGCAGTTGGGGCTATGAGCAGTTCTTC.